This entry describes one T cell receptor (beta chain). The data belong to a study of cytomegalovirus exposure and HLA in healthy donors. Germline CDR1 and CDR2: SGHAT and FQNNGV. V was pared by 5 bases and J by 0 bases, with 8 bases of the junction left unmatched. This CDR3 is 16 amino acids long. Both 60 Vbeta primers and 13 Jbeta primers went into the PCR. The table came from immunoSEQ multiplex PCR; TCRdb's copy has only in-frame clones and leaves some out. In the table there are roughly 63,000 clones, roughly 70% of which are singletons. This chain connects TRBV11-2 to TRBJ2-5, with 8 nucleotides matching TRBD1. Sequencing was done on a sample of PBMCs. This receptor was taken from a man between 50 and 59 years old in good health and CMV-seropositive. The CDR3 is CASSHLRGPDQETQYF. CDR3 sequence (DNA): TGTGCCAGCAGCCACCTCAGGGGGCCGGACCAAGAGACCCAGTACTTC.